A single sample is the source of the 9 T cell receptor beta chains below, sequenced in a study of blood T cell repertoires in COVID-19. Sequencing was performed with immunoSEQ multiplex PCR; in TCRdb, only in-frame clones are kept and a portion is missing. The table has a few hundred thousand clones, around 90% seen once. Material for sequencing was peripheral blood. The receptors shown here come from a woman in her twenties or thirties with COVID-19, enrolled during active disease.

This chain joins TRBV6-6 and TRBJ2-5; D possibly corresponds to TRBD2 (5 bases). CDR1 and CDR2 from the germline V gene are MNHNY and SVGAGI (reference sequence). Trimming shortened V by 2 bases and J by 4 bases, and 14 bases separated the two germline ends. The CDR3 sequence is 15 residues long. The CDR3, as DNA: TGTGCCAGCAGTTACGGTCCCCCCCGGGGAGAGACCCAGTACTTC. Protein: CASSYGPPRGETQYF.

This chain uses TRBV6-5 with TRBJ2-2; 12 bases are a match to TRBD1. The CDR3 covers 16 residues. Germline assignment: CDR1 MNHEY and CDR2 SVGAGI. The V gene end was trimmed by 2 bases and the J gene end by 4 bases; junction bases not matched to a gene: 2. CDR3 DNA sequence: TGTGCCAGCAGTTACGGGACAGGGGGCTTCACCGGGGAGCTGTTTTTT. It codes for CASSYGTGGFTGELFF.

The chain has TRBV7-8 and TRBJ2-2, with TRBD2 matching over 13 bases. V trimming: 2 bases; J trimming: 6 bases; junction bases outside the gene matches: 9. The CDR3 is 18 amino acids. From germline, CDR1 is SGHVS and CDR2 FQNEAQ. In DNA form, the CDR3 reads TGTGCCAGCAGCTTAAAGCAGGGGACTAGCGGGACCGCCGGGGAGCTGTTTTTT. Translated: CASSLKQGTSGTAGELFF.

The V and J genes are TRBV29-1 and TRBJ2-7, with TRBD1 matching 9 bases. The CDR3 runs to 14 residues. V shed 7 bases and J 3 bases; nucleotides not matched to a gene: 10. The germline gives CDR1 SQVTM, CDR2 ANQGSEA. CDR3 nucleotide sequence: TGCAGCGCCGTCCCGGGACAGGGAATCTACGAGCAGTACTTC. Its protein product is CSAVPGQGIYEQYF.

This clone was observed a few times. The V and J genes are TRBV5-6 and TRBJ2-7, with no clear D. There are 14 residues in the CDR3. From germline, CDR1 is SGHDT and CDR2 YYEEEE. V was shortened by 4 bases and J by 4 bases, with 15 bases between the two germline ends. The CDR3 coding sequence is TGTGCCAGCAGCACCTCACTAAGCCCTTACGAGCAGTACTTC. It is translated as CASSTSLSPYEQYF.

On this clone itself: The junction differs from germline at one of its ends, possibly a read error. V is TRBV6-5 and J is TRBJ1-1; 9 nucleotides line up with TRBD1. The germline CDR1 and CDR2 sequences are MNHEY and SVGAGI. This CDR3 spans 10 amino acids. The CDR3: CASRRDRAVF. Here the CDR3 DNA reads TGTGCCAGCAGAAGGGACAGGGCTGTCTTT.

V usage is TRBV2 and J usage is TRBJ2-2; 7 positions match TRBD1. Looked up from germline, CDR1 is SNHLY and CDR2 is FYNNEI. CDR3 size: 14 residues. V lost 5 bases and J lost 7; bases outside the gene matches: 7. The CDR3 DNA follows: TGTGCCAGCAGTTATGACAGGGTCGTCGGGGAGCTGTTTTTT. Encoded protein: CASSYDRVVGELFF.

The gene calls are TRBV30 and TRBJ2-5; D unresolved. The CDR3 loop spans 13 amino acids. The germline V and J ends were trimmed by 2 bases and 5 bases, with 12 bases remaining between them. Germline CDR1 is GTSNPN and CDR2 is SVGIG (reference sequence). In DNA, the CDR3 is TGTGCCTGGAGTTTCTCGGGTAGGGAGACCCAGTACTTC. It codes for CAWSFSGRETQYF.

The V call is TRBV14, the J call TRBJ2-5; 9 bases match TRBD1. There are 13 residues in the CDR3. V gave up 4 bases and J gave up 5 bases; unmatched junction bases: 2. The V gene's germline CDR1 is SGHDN and CDR2 FVKESK. Here the CDR3 DNA reads TGTGCCAGCAGCCTACAGGGGGCTGAGACCCAGTACTTC. Residues: CASSLQGAETQYF.